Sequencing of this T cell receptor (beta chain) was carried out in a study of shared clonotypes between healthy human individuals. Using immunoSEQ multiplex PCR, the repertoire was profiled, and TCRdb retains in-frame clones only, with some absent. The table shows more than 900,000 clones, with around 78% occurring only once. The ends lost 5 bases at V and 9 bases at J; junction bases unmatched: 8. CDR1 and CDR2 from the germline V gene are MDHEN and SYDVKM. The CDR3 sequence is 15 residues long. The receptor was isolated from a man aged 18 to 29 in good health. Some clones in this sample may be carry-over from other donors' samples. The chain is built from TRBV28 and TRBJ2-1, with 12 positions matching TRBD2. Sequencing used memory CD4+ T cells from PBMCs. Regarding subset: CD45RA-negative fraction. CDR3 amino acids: CASSELAGGIGEQFF. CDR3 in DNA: TGTGCCAGCAGTGAACTAGCGGGAGGCATAGGTGAGCAGTTCTTC. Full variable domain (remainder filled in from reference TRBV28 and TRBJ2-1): DVKVTQSSRYLVKRTGEKVFLECVQDMDHENMFWYRQDPGLGLRLIYFSYDVKMKEKGDIPEGYSVSREKKERFSLILESASTNQTSMYLCASSELAGGIGEQFFGPGTRLTVL.